These 30 T cell receptor beta chains were sequenced from one sample in a study of blood T cell repertoires in COVID-19. TCRdb's table, derived via immunoSEQ multiplex PCR, lists solely in-frame clones and lacks some. The sample shows about 71,000 clones, around 83% of them seen only once. Sequenced material: peripheral blood. The receptors were gathered from a man aged 25 to 40 with COVID-19, enrolled during active disease.

The CDR3 reads CASSVDSGRGETQYF. CDR3 nucleotide sequence: TGTGCCAGCAGCGTAGATAGCGGGAGAGGGGAGACCCAGTACTTC. The V call is TRBV9, the J call TRBJ2-5, with 9 bases aligning to TRBD2. The CDR3 sequence is 15 residues long. Germline assignment: CDR1 SGDLS and CDR2 YYNGEE. Germline trimming cut 0 bases from V and 5 bases from J; bases unmatched to any gene: 5.

J is TRBJ2-1 and V is TRBV30, with 7 bases fitting TRBD2. Germline assignment: CDR1 GTSNPN and CDR2 SVGIG (reference sequence). The CDR3 covers 14 residues. Trimming at V came to 3 bases and at J to 9 bases, leaving 11 bases not matched to a gene. Written as DNA, the CDR3 is TGTGCCTGGAGCGGTGCGGGAGAGGTTAGTGAGCAGTTCTTC. This sequence encodes CAWSGAGEVSEQFF.

The chain joins TRBV7-9 to TRBJ1-3; possibly TRBD1 for D (6 bases). Trimming removed 5 bases from V and 0 bases from J, with 14 bases in between. The CDR3 has 16 amino acids. Germline V gene lookup returns CDR1 SEHNR and CDR2 FQNEAQ (reference sequence). The CDR3 protein is CASSARQGRSGNTIYF. Written as DNA, the CDR3 is TGTGCCAGCAGCGCGCGTCAGGGGCGCTCTGGAAACACCATATATTTT.

The chain is built from TRBV9 and TRBJ2-6, with no clear D. V was trimmed by 3 bases and J by 0 bases, leaving 4 bases between them. The length of the CDR3 is 14 residues. CDR1 and CDR2 from the germline V gene are SGDLS and YYNGEE. The CDR3 protein is CASSAVSGANVLTF. In nucleotides, the CDR3 is TGTGCCAGCAGCGCCGTCTCTGGGGCCAACGTCCTGACTTTC. Drawing the rest from reference TRBV9 and TRBJ2-6, the complete variable domain is DSGVTQTPKHLITATGQRVTLRCSPRSGDLSVYWYQQSLDQGLQFLIQYYNGEERAKGNILERFSAQQFPDLHSELNLSSLELGDSALYFCASSAVSGANVLTFGAGSRLTVL.

The genes are TRBV19 and TRBJ2-5; tentatively, D is TRBD1 (6 bases). Germline lookup yields CDR1 LNHDA and CDR2 SQIVND (reference sequence). With 4 bases removed from V and 5 bases from J, the gap between germline ends came to 26 bases. This CDR3 is 18 amino acids long. In nucleotides, the CDR3 is TGTGCCAGTAGTACCTTCCCTCCGGGCAGGGGAAACAAGGAGACCCAGTACTTC. Its protein is CASSTFPPGRGNKETQYF.

The chain links TRBV27 to TRBJ2-7; D may be TRBD1 (5 bases). V shed 4 bases and J shed 4 bases, with 14 bases lying between them. Germline V gene data show CDR1 as MNHEY and CDR2 as SMNVEV (reference sequence). This CDR3 spans 14 amino acids. This CDR3 is CASSSGIQFYEQYF. The DNA of the CDR3 is TGTGCCAGCAGTTCAGGGATTCAATTTTACGAGCAGTACTTC.

This clone has only a few counts. The V gene is TRBV15, the J gene TRBJ2-6; 13 positions agree with TRBD2. Per germline, CDR1 LNHNV and CDR2 YYDKDF (reference sequence). The CDR3 is 16 amino acids. The V segment lost 5 bases and the J segment 2 bases; nucleotides outside the gene matches: 0. The CDR3 loop is CATSGTSGTGANVLTF. The CDR3 nucleotides read TGTGCCACCAGCGGGACTAGCGGGACTGGGGCCAACGTCCTGACTTTC.

The chain joins TRBV6-5 to TRBJ2-7; D uncertain. The CDR3 is made up of 13 amino acids. Germline CDR1 MNHEY, CDR2 SVGAGI. V lost 8 bases and J 0 bases, leaving 11 bases between the germline ends. The CDR3 protein is CASALESSYEQYF. The CDR3 coding sequence is TGTGCCAGCGCGCTTGAGAGCTCCTACGAGCAGTACTTC.

J is TRBJ1-6 and V is TRBV5-1; TRBD1 aligns across 7 bases. This CDR3 region has 16 residues. The V and J ends lost 0 bases and 9 bases, in that order; junction bases with no gene match: 9. Germline V gene lookup returns CDR1 SGHRS and CDR2 YFSETQ. CDR3 residues: CASSLEQGGIGSPLHF. CDR3 DNA: TGCGCCAGCAGCTTGGAGCAGGGGGGAATTGGTTCACCCCTCCACTTT.

This chain links TRBV19 with TRBJ1-5; D may be TRBD1 (5 bases). Germline CDR1 LNHDA, CDR2 SQIVND (reference sequence). The CDR3 consists of 13 residues. V dropped 6 bases and J dropped 5 bases, with 11 bases sitting between them. The CDR3 DNA reads as TGTGCCAGTAGCTGGAGGGGTCATCAGCCCCAGCATTTT. This codes for CASSWRGHQPQHF.

The V call is TRBV5-4, the J call TRBJ2-2; 7 bases align to TRBD2. This CDR3 region has 15 residues. The V gene end was trimmed by 4 bases and the J gene end by 3 bases; junction bases not matched to a gene: 6. Per germline, CDR1 SGHNT and CDR2 YYREEE (reference sequence). CDR3: CASSQGLGDTGELFF. CDR3 coding DNA: TGTGCCAGCAGCCAAGGACTAGGAGACACCGGGGAGCTGTTTTTT.

The CDR3 is CASRWTGGTEAFF. The CDR3 DNA reads as TGTGCCAGCAGATGGACAGGGGGGACTGAAGCTTTCTTT. J is TRBJ1-1 and V is TRBV6-5; 10 bases match TRBD1. The CDR3 is 13 amino acids. Trimming cost V 6 bases and J 5 bases; bases outside gene matches: 3. The germline V gene has CDR1 MNHEY and CDR2 SVGAGI.

This chain links TRBV5-5 with TRBJ1-1, with a weak D call TRBD1 (5 bases). The CDR3 runs to 14 residues. The V end was cut by 1 base, the J end by 5 bases, with 12 bases between. Germline V gives CDR1 SGHKS, CDR2 YYEKEE (reference sequence). CDR3 protein: CASSLFNGGTEAFF. Here the CDR3 DNA reads TGTGCCAGCAGCTTGTTTAATGGGGGGACTGAAGCTTTCTTT. The complete variable domain, with remaining parts taken from reference TRBV5-5 and TRBJ1-1, reads DAGVTQSPTHLIKTRGQQVTLRCSPISGHKSVSWYQQVLGQGPQFIFQYYEKEERGRGNFPDRFSARQFPNYSSELNVNALLLGDSALYLCASSLFNGGTEAFFGQGTRLTVV.

V and J are TRBV9 and TRBJ1-1; D gene uncertain. Germline CDR1 and CDR2: SGDLS and YYNGEE. V was pared by 1 base and J by 4 bases, with 14 bases between. The CDR3 runs to 15 residues. Here the CDR3 reads CASSVSFASGTEAFF. CDR3 sequence (DNA): TGTGCCAGCAGCGTAAGTTTTGCGTCGGGCACTGAAGCTTTCTTT. Full variable domain (outside the CDR3, taken from reference TRBV9 and TRBJ1-1): DSGVTQTPKHLITATGQRVTLRCSPRSGDLSVYWYQQSLDQGLQFLIQYYNGEERAKGNILERFSAQQFPDLHSELNLSSLELGDSALYFCASSVSFASGTEAFFGQGTRLTVV.

CDR3 protein: CASSFGGVRSTNEKLFF. In DNA, the CDR3 is TGTGCCAGCAGCTTTGGCGGGGTTCGTTCAACTAATGAAAAACTGTTTTTT. The chain links TRBV5-4 to TRBJ1-4, with D unclear. Germline V gene sequence: CDR1 SGHNT, CDR2 YYREEE (reference sequence). There are 17 residues in the CDR3. Trimming removed 2 bases at V and 0 bases at J, with 14 bases between.

The rearrangement uses TRBV5-6 and TRBJ2-1; 7 bases align to TRBD1. Per the germline V gene, CDR1 is SGHDT and CDR2 is YYEEEE. The CDR3 is 17 residues long. V lost 0 bases to trimming and J lost 7 bases; unmatched junction nucleotides: 13. The CDR3 reads CASSLVANRGPSNEQFF. The CDR3 DNA sequence: TGTGCCAGCAGCTTGGTTGCTAACAGGGGCCCTTCAAATGAGCAGTTCTTC.

This chain joins TRBV7-2 and TRBJ2-2; 11 bases align to TRBD2. Germline lookup yields CDR1 SGHTA and CDR2 FQGNSA. J was trimmed by 1 base and V by 2 bases; bases with no gene match: 3. The CDR3 has 17 residues. The CDR3 nucleotides are TGTGCCAGCAGCTTAATAGGGACTAGCGGGAACACCGGGGAGCTGTTTTTT. It yields the protein CASSLIGTSGNTGELFF.

The rearrangement links TRBV6-2 or TRBV6-3 to TRBJ2-1; tentative D call: TRBD2 (6 bases). Germline CDR1 is MNHEY and CDR2 is SVGEGT. This CDR3 has 13 residues. Trimming left V 2 bases short and J 9 bases short, with 11 bases between. The CDR3 sequence is CASSYPGVSEQFF. CDR3 DNA: TGTGCCAGCAGTTACCCGGGAGTCTCTGAGCAGTTCTTC.

This clone occurred a few times. The gene calls are TRBV7-9 and TRBJ1-5; TRBD1 aligns across 8 bases. CDR1 is SEHNR and CDR2 is FQNEAQ in the germline V gene (reference sequence). This CDR3 has 15 amino acids. After removal of 4 bases from V and 7 bases from J, the junction contained 9 bases not matched to a gene. The CDR3 region has the DNA TGTGCCAGCAGCTCCGGGACAGGAAGAGGCCAGCCCCAGCATTTT. This translates into CASSSGTGRGQPQHF. The variable domain in full, with the rest retrieved from reference TRBV7-9 and TRBJ1-5, is DTGVSQNPRHKITKRGQNVTFRCDPISEHNRLYWYRQTLGQGPEFLTYFQNEAQLEKSRLLSDRFSAERPKGSFSTLEIQRTEQGDSAMYLCASSSGTGRGQPQHFGDGTRLSIL.

The chain couples TRBV28 to TRBJ1-5; 9 nucleotides agree with TRBD1. The ends lost 7 bases at V and 7 bases at J; junction bases unmatched: 8. The CDR3 extends over 14 amino acids. The germline gives CDR1 MDHEN, CDR2 SYDVKM. DNA of the CDR3: TGTGCCAGCAAAACAGGGGGCGCAGGGCAGCCCCAGCATTTT. This encodes CASKTGGAGQPQHF.

The chain employs TRBV11-2 and TRBJ2-1, with 8 bases lining up with TRBD1. The germline V gene encodes CDR1 SGHAT and CDR2 FQNNGV. The length of the CDR3 is 14 residues. Trimming took 5 bases from V and 6 from J; bases not matched to a gene: 6. Written as DNA, the CDR3 is TGTGCCAGCAGCCTACGACAGGGGATCAATGAGCAGTTCTTC. Translation: CASSLRQGINEQFF.

The chain employs TRBV5-5 and TRBJ2-7, with a weak D call TRBD2 (5 bases). Deletions cut 4 bases from V and 6 bases from J, with 20 bases between. This CDR3 spans 15 amino acids. Germline loops: CDR1 SGHKS, CDR2 YYEKEE (reference sequence). The CDR3 region is CASSRGSGSVAEQYF. The CDR3 DNA is TGTGCCAGCAGCCGTGGTTCGGGGTCGGTTGCCGAGCAGTACTTC.

The V and J genes are TRBV27 and TRBJ1-1, with D possibly TRBD1 on 5 matching bases. The CDR3 loop spans 15 amino acids. Looked up from germline, CDR1 is MNHEY and CDR2 is SMNVEV (reference sequence). Trimming left V 6 bases short and J 7 bases short, with 21 bases between. The CDR3: CASSPQGGAIYEAFF. The CDR3 nucleotides are TGTGCCAGCAGCCCCCAGGGAGGAGCCATTTATGAAGCTTTCTTT.

The V gene is TRBV11-2, the J gene TRBJ2-1; 7 bases line up with TRBD2. Trimming took 2 bases from V and 9 from J; bases not matched to a gene: 7. The CDR3 runs to 14 residues. The germline V gene has CDR1 SGHAT and CDR2 FQNNGV. CDR3 nucleotides: TGTGCCAGCAGCTTATTGGGCGGGAGAGCTGAGCAGTTCTTC. This gives the protein CASSLLGGRAEQFF.

The V gene is TRBV6-5, the J gene TRBJ1-2; no reliable D call. CDR3 size: 13 residues. Germline assignment: CDR1 MNHEY and CDR2 SVGAGI. V lost 8 bases, J lost 5 bases, and 15 bases lay in between. DNA of the CDR3: TGTGCCAGCTCTAAGGAGGGTTGGTATGGCTACACCTTC. Translating it yields CASSKEGWYGYTF.

This chain connects TRBV4-3 to TRBJ1-5; D gene uncertain. Looked up from germline, CDR1 is LGHNA and CDR2 is YSLEER. Trimming shortened V by 1 base and J by 4 bases, and 11 bases separated the two germline ends. The CDR3 is made up of 15 amino acids. DNA of the CDR3: TGCGCCAGCAGCCAAGTGGCAGGAGGTAATCAGCCCCAGCATTTT. Residues: CASSQVAGGNQPQHF.

The rearrangement uses TRBV10-3 and TRBJ1-6, with a weak D call TRBD1 (6 bases). V shed 0 bases and J shed 6 bases, with 12 bases lying between them. The CDR3 contains 16 residues. The V gene's germline CDR1 is ENHRY and CDR2 SYGVKD. CDR3 sequence: CAISESGASLNSPLHF. The DNA for the CDR3 is TGTGCCATCAGTGAGTCGGGGGCCTCCCTTAATTCACCCCTCCACTTT.

This chain links TRBV3-1 (or the pseudogene TRBV3-2) with TRBJ2-1; 8 bases are a match to TRBD2. Looked up from germline, CDR1 is LGHDT and CDR2 is YNNKEL (reference sequence). The CDR3 is 13 amino acids. The V gene end was trimmed by 4 bases and the J gene end by 11 bases; junction bases not matched to a gene: 7. The CDR3 loop reads CASSRTTSGKQFF. In DNA form, the CDR3 reads TGTGCCAGCAGCCGGACAACTAGCGGCAAGCAGTTCTTC.

The genes are TRBV23-1 and TRBJ2-7; tentative D call: TRBD2 (5 bases). TRBV23-1 is annotated as an ORF whose role is uncertain. CDR3 size: 14 residues. V shed 6 bases and J shed 2 bases, with 14 bases lying between them. CDR3: CASSREEFTYEQYF. The CDR3 DNA reads as TGCGCCAGCAGCCGGGAAGAATTCACCTACGAGCAGTACTTC.

The V gene is TRBV5-1, the J gene TRBJ2-5; D uncertain. V lost 1 base to trimming and J lost 0 bases, with 7 bases between them. CDR3 length: 14 amino acids. Germline V gives CDR1 SGHRS, CDR2 YFSETQ. In DNA form, the CDR3 reads TGCGCCAGCAGCTTGCAAGCCAACCAAGAGACCCAGTACTTC. This encodes CASSLQANQETQYF.